This TCR beta chain was obtained from a study of regulatory T cells in long-lasting Graves disease. Time point noted: newly diagnosed GD, antithyroid drugs for less than 3 months. After RNA was extracted from PBMCs, the TCR library was made from it. It was an endocrinology department in Xi'an, China, that provided the patients. Researchers made TCR beta libraries by using iRepertoire HTBI primers and running Arm-PCR on CDR3 regions. In TCRdb, the multiplex PCR reads were re-called with MiXCR into one record per CDR3 protein. The repertoire has some 490,000 distinct CDR3 sequences, 12% of them found once; the top ten carry roughly 9.3%. The CDR3 length is 16 residues. Trimming removed 5 bases from V and 0 bases from J; junction bases left unmatched: 6. Germline loops: CDR1 SGHTA, CDR2 FQGNSA. This clonotype has ten or more counts. These data are also associated with another study on T cells in Graves' hyperthyroidism and ophthalmopathy. That study adds: When ophthalmopathy did not progress within 18 months, Graves' hyperthyroidism was considered stable. A first-round RT-PCR of the TCR CDR3 used the HTBI primer set.

Sequences were derived from peripheral blood mononuclear cells (PBMCs), sampled at new diagnosis, from a patient treated with antithyroid drugs. The J gene is TRBJ2-2, the V gene TRBV7-2; 7 positions match TRBD2. The TCR was taken from a young woman with Graves disease. DNA for the CDR3: TGTGCCAGCAGCCTGACTAGCCCCGCGAACACCGGGGAGCTGTTTTTT. Protein product: CASSLTSPANTGELFF.